A selection of T cell receptor beta chains follows, all from one sample in a study of blood T cell repertoires in COVID-19. Profiling relied on immunoSEQ multiplex PCR, and the TCRdb table lists in-frame clones only, not all of them. The sample holds about 250,000 clones, around nine tenths seen once. The sample comprised PBMCs or T cells enriched from blood (not recorded which). All receptors derive from a woman aged 18 to 35 who had recovered from COVID-19. Each CDR3 is given with its conserved first and last residue. The D gene is left open where the match is weak. A clone size is listed for some rows: how often the clone was seen (once, few, many), or a class if it is expanded.

size,D,J,V,DNA,CDR3
NA,NA,TRBJ1-2,TRBV9,TGTGCCAGCAGCGTAGGCGGCAGGGACTATGGCTACACCTTC,CASSVGGRDYGYTF
NA,TRBD2,TRBJ2-3,TRBV28,TGTGCCAGCAGTGGGGTAGCGGGAGAAAGAACAGATACGCAGTATTTT,CASSGVAGERTDTQYF
NA,NA,TRBJ1-2,TRBV5-1,TGCGCCAGCAGCTTGACAGGGAGTGACTATGGCTACACCTTC,CASSLTGSDYGYTF
NA,NA,TRBJ1-2,TRBV28,TGTGCCAGCAAAGGTGGAGGGACGCCGAATCTCAAATTGACTAACTATGGCTACACCTTC,CASKGGGTPNLKLTNYGYTF
few,TRBD1,TRBJ2-7,TRBV27,TGTGCCAGCAAAGACTTGGACAGGGGACTCGGCGAGCAGTACTTC,CASKDLDRGLGEQYF
NA,NA,TRBJ1-2,TRBV6-5,TGTGCCAGCACGAGCGCATCAGGGGGCTACACCTTC,CASTSASGGYTF
NA,NA,TRBJ2-3,TRBV10-3,TGTGCCATCAGTGAGGGAGTTGGCACAGATACGCAGTATTTT,CAISEGVGTDTQYF
NA,NA,TRBJ2-5,TRBV20-1,TGCAGTGCTAGTGGGCGGGCCGTAGAGACCCAGTACTTC,CSASGRAVETQYF
NA,TRBD2,TRBJ2-7,TRBV28,TGTGCCAGCACCACGGGCCGGACTAGCGGGAGAACCTACGAGCAGTACTTC,CASTTGRTSGRTYEQYF
NA,TRBD2,TRBJ2-1,TRBV4-3,TGCGCCAGCAGCCAAGATCCATGGGGGGGGACGTACAATGAGCAGTTCTTC,CASSQDPWGGTYNEQFF
NA,TRBD1,TRBJ2-1,TRBV7-8,TGTGCCAGCAGCTTCGGAACAGGGGGGTACAATGAGCAGTTCTTC,CASSFGTGGYNEQFF
NA,NA,TRBJ1-2,TRBV20-1,TGCAGTGCTAGAGATGGAGGGGGCTACACCTTC,CSARDGGGYTF
NA,NA,TRBJ1-1,TRBV19,TGTGCCAGTAGCCAGTATACCAAACAGAACACTGAAGCTTTCTTT,CASSQYTKQNTEAFF
NA,NA,TRBJ1-3,TRBV19,TGTGCCAGTACCGGGGAGTGGCTTCTTCGAAACACCATATATTTT,CASTGEWLLRNTIYF
NA,NA,TRBJ2-7,TRBV6-5,TGTGCCAGCAGTTACTCGAAGAGCAGGGCCCACGAGCAGTACTTC,CASSYSKSRAHEQYF
NA,TRBD1,TRBJ1-2,TRBV27,TGTGCCAGCAGTCGGGGACAGGGTTGGTATGGCTACACCTTC,CASSRGQGWYGYTF
NA,NA,TRBJ2-7,TRBV11-2,TGTGCCAGCAGTCCTAGTTATCAGCAGTACTTC,CASSPSYQQYF
NA,NA,TRBJ2-1,TRBV4-1,TGCGCCAGCAGCCATATTGGACAGAGCTCCTACAATGAGCAGTTCTTC,CASSHIGQSSYNEQFF
NA,NA,TRBJ2-5,TRBV29-1,TGCAGCGTCGAGGGGGGGGAGGAGACCCAGTACTTC,CSVEGGEETQYF
NA,TRBD2,TRBJ2-5,TRBV5-4,TGTGCCAGCAGCCGGGCTGGGAGGGAAGAGACCCAGTACTTC,CASSRAGREETQYF
NA,NA,TRBJ1-1,TRBV5-5,TGTGCCAGCAGCTTCCCGGGACTGTTAAACACTGAAGCTTTCTTT,CASSFPGLLNTEAFF
NA,TRBD2,TRBJ2-3,TRBV11-2,TGTGCCAGCAGCCCCCTTAGCGGGAGCGTTCGCACAGATACGCAGTATTTT,CASSPLSGSVRTDTQYF
NA,NA,TRBJ2-3,TRBV27,TGTGCCAGCAGAGCCAGAGGAGCCGATACGCAGTATTTT,CASRARGADTQYF
NA,NA,TRBJ2-1,TRBV18,TGTGCCAGCTCATCAACAGGGTCCTACAATGAGCAGTTCTTC,CASSSTGSYNEQFF
NA,TRBD1,TRBJ2-7,TRBV2,TGTGCCAGCAGCCGGACAGGGAGAGGATACGAGCAGTACTTC,CASSRTGRGYEQYF
once,NA,TRBJ1-1,TRBV19,TGTGCCAGTAGTATGGTCCTTCCAGGGGCAAGCACTGAAGCTTTCTTT,CASSMVLPGASTEAFF
NA,NA,TRBJ2-4,TRBV15,TGTGCCACCAGCAGAGCAAAGACCCTAAAGACTTTCGCCAAAAACATTCAGTACTTC,CATSRAKTLKTFAKNIQYF
once,NA,TRBJ2-5,TRBV11-3,TGTGCCAGCACCACACGCGGCCGGGGGGAGACCCAGTACTTC,CASTTRGRGETQYF
NA,TRBD2,TRBJ2-5,TRBV7-3,TGTGCCAGCAGCAGGATGGGGACTAACCAAGAGACCCAGTACTTC,CASSRMGTNQETQYF
NA,NA,TRBJ1-5,TRBV18,TGTGCCAGCTCACCAGCCAGGCCCTCTAATCAGCCCCAGCATTTT,CASSPARPSNQPQHF
NA,NA,TRBJ1-2,TRBV12-3/TRBV12-4,TGTGCCAGCAGTCCAGGGGACTATGGCTACACCTTC,CASSPGDYGYTF
NA,TRBD1,TRBJ1-2,TRBV7-2,TGTGCCAGCAGCAAAGACAGGGTGTCGGGTGGCTACACCTTC,CASSKDRVSGGYTF
NA,TRBD1,TRBJ1-1,TRBV19,TGTGCCAGCCAAACCTCAGGGGGACTGAACACTGAAGCTTTCTTT,CASQTSGGLNTEAFF
NA,NA,TRBJ2-5,TRBV20-1,TGCAGTGCCCGGGAGGAGACCCAGTACTTC,CSAREETQYF
NA,NA,TRBJ1-5,TRBV9,TGTGCCAGCAGCCTGGAGGGTGAGCAGCCCCAGCATTTT,CASSLEGEQPQHF
NA,TRBD2,TRBJ2-1,TRBV4-2,TGTGCCAGCAGCCAAGAAGCGGGAGGGACTTACAATGAGCAGTTCTTC,CASSQEAGGTYNEQFF
NA,NA,TRBJ1-5,TRBV3-1/TRBV3-2,TGTGCCAGCAGCCAGGACAGAAATCAGCCCCAGCATTTT,CASSQDRNQPQHF
NA,TRBD1,TRBJ2-2,TRBV5-1,TGCGCCAGCAGCCCGGGACAGGGAATTAGGACCGGGGAGCTGTTTTTT,CASSPGQGIRTGELFF
NA,NA,TRBJ1-2,TRBV6-1,TGTGCCAGCAGTGAAACGGGGGTCTATGGCTACACCTTC,CASSETGVYGYTF
NA,TRBD1,TRBJ2-2,TRBV6-5,TGTGCCAGCAGCGCCGGGACAGCGAACACCGGGGAGCTGTTTTTT,CASSAGTANTGELFF
NA,TRBD1,TRBJ1-5,TRBV19,TGTGCCAGTTCGCAGGGGGCTAGGAATCAGCCCCAGCATTTT,CASSQGARNQPQHF
NA,TRBD2,TRBJ2-1,TRBV5-8,TGTGCCAGCAGCTTGGCGGGGACTAGCGGCAATGAGCAGTTCTTC,CASSLAGTSGNEQFF
NA,TRBD1,TRBJ1-1,TRBV6-5,TGTGCCAGCAGACTGGACAGGGCGACTGAAGCTTTCTTT,CASRLDRATEAFF
NA,NA,TRBJ2-3,TRBV27,TGTGCCAGCAGTTTAAAACCCACTAAAACCCATTTGTACACAGATACGCAGTATTTT,CASSLKPTKTHLYTDTQYF
NA,NA,TRBJ2-1,TRBV7-9,TGTGCCAGCAGCTTGGGAAGGCAGGGCAATGAGCAGTTCTTC,CASSLGRQGNEQFF
NA,TRBD1,TRBJ2-7,TRBV18,TGTGCCAGCTCACCACTGGACAGGAATTACGAGCAGTACTTC,CASSPLDRNYEQYF
NA,NA,TRBJ1-1,TRBV19,TGTGCCAGTAGTATAGATCCGGGCCGGGGGGCCTTGAACACTGAAGCTTTCTTT,CASSIDPGRGALNTEAFF
NA,NA,TRBJ1-2,TRBV27,TGTGCCAGCAGTTTATCGAGCGGCAGAGCTAACTATGGCTACACCTTC,CASSLSSGRANYGYTF
once,TRBD1,TRBJ1-1,TRBV28,TGTGCCAGCAGTTTTGGACAGGGTGGCACTGAAGCTTTCTTT,CASSFGQGGTEAFF
NA,TRBD2,TRBJ2-1,TRBV27,TGTGCCAGCAGTTTATCACTAGCGGGGAAAAACAATGAGCAGTTCTTC,CASSLSLAGKNNEQFF
NA,TRBD1,TRBJ1-6,TRBV9,TGTGCCAGCAGCGGACAGGGCGGATCGGGCTCACCCCTCCACTTT,CASSGQGGSGSPLHF
NA,NA,TRBJ1-2,TRBV7-2,TGTGCCAGCAGCTCCCGTAGAGCTAACTATGGCTACACCTTC,CASSSRRANYGYTF